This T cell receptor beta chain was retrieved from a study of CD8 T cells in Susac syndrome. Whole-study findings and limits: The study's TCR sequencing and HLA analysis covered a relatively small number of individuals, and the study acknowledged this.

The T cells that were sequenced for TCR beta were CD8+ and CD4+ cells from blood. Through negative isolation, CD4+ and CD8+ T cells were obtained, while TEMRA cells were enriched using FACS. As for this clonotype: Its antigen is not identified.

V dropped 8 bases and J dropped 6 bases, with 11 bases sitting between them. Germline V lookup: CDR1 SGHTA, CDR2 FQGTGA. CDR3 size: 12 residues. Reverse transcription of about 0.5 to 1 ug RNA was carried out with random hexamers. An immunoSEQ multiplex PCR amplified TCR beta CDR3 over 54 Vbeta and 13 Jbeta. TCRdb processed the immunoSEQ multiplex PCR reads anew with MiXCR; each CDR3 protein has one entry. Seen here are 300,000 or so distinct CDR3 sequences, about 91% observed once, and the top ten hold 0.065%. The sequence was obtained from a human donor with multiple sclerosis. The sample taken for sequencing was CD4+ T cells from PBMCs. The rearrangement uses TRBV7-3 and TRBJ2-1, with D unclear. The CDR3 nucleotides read TGTGCCAGCGGCTCCTACGGCAATGAGCAGTTCTTC. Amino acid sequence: CASGSYGNEQFF. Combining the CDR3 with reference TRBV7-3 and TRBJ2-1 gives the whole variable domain GAGVSQTPSNKVTEKGKYVELRCDPISGHTALYWYRQSLGQGPEFLIYFQGTGAADDSGLPNDRFFAVRPEGSVSTLKIQRTERGDSAVYLCASGSYGNEQFFGPGTRLTVL.